This T cell receptor beta chain came from a study of a mutant IDH1 vaccine in newly diagnosed glioma. Looking at the study overall: Commencement of vaccination occurred 4-6 weeks following radiotherapy alone, or concurrently with temozolomide cycles. Treated patients, averaging 40.4 years, were approximately 60% male and about 40% female. Visits V12 and V13 fell at weeks 35 and 47, respectively.

Clones were sequenced by immunoSEQ multiplex PCR, and TCRdb holds only the in-frame ones, with some missing. The sample contains around 30,000 clones, around nine tenths of which appear only once. As for time point: week 47, end of study. In every dose of vaccine, 300 ug of mutant IDH1 20-mer peptide was given alongside topical imiquimod. In weeks 1, 3, 5, 7, 11, 15, 19 and 23, patients were immunized, eight times in all. This CDR3 region has 13 residues. V lost 2 bases, J lost 7 bases, and 11 bases lay in between. From germline, CDR1 is LGHNA and CDR2 YSLEER. Details on this clone: Antigen unknown.

The receptor was derived from a woman aged 25 to 39 with glioma. Material: PBMCs, obtained from a glioma patient whose treatment included an IDH1 peptide vaccine. The V call is TRBV4-3, the J call TRBJ1-1; D not resolved. Here the CDR3 DNA reads TGCGCCAGCAGCCAACGTCTGGAATTTGAAGCTTTCTTT. Protein: CASSQRLEFEAFF.